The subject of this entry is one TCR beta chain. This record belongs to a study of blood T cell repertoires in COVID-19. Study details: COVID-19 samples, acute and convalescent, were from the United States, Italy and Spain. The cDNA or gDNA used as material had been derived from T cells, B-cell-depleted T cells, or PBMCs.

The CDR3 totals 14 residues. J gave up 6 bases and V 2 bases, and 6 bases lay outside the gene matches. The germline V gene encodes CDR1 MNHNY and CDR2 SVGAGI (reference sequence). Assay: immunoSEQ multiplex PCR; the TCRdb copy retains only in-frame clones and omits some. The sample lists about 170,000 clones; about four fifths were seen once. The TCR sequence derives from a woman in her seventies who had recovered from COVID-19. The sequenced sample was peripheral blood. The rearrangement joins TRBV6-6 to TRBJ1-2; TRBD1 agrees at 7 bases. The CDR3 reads CASSYRGQADGYTF. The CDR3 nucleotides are TGTGCCAGCAGTTACCGCGGACAGGCTGATGGCTACACCTTC.